The T cell receptor beta chain under discussion was sequenced for a study of cytomegalovirus exposure and HLA in healthy donors. Remarks on this clone: Its antigen is not known. At the DNA level, this CDR3 is encoded by other sequences in the same sample as well.

In the PCR, 60 Vbeta and 13 Jbeta primers were used. Sequenced by immunoSEQ multiplex PCR; TCRdb stores in-frame clones only, minus some. The repertoire includes around 78,000 clones, over 70% of them detected once, and 1.1% sits in the top ten. Study-wide results and limits: The study labeled 164 TCR beta chains cytomegalovirus-associated.

This CDR3 has 14 amino acids. The germline CDR1 and CDR2 sequences are MNHEY and SMNVEV (reference sequence). Trimming pared 2 bases from V and 5 bases from J, leaving 12 bases between. The sequence derives from a male donor in good health and CMV-seronegative. The chain is built from TRBV27 and TRBJ1-1, with D possibly TRBD1 on 6 matching bases. Sequencing was carried out using PBMCs. CDR3 nucleotide sequence: TGTGCCAGCAGTTTAACAGGGTCTTGGACTGAAGCTTTCTTT. This encodes CASSLTGSWTEAFF.